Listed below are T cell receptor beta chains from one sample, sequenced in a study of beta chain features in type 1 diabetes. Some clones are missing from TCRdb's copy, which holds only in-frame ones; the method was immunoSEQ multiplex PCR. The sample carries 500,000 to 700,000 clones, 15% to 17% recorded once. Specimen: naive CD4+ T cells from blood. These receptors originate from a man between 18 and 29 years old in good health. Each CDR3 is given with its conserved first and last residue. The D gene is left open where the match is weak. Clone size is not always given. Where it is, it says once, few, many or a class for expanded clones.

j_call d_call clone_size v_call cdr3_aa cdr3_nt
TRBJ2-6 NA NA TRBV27 CASSFLGYSGANVLTF TGTGCCAGCAGTTTCTTAGGTTACTCTGGGGCCAACGTCCTGACTTTC
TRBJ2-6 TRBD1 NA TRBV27 CASSLGSRGRAGANVLTF TGTGCCAGCAGTTTAGGATCCAGGGGGCGCGCTGGGGCCAACGTCCTGACTTTC
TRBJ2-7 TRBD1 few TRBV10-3 CAISESTGSYEQYF TGTGCCATCAGTGAGTCGACAGGGTCCTACGAGCAGTACTTC
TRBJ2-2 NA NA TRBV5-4 CASSTLLNSLNTGELFF TGTGCCAGCAGCACACTACTGAACTCCTTGAACACCGGGGAGCTGTTTTTT
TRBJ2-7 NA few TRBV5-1 CASSSDRYYEQYF TGCGCCAGCAGCTCAGACAGGTACTACGAGCAGTACTTC
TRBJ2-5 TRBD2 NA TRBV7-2 CASSPGLAGGRETQYF TGTGCCAGCAGCCCCGGACTAGCGGGGGGGCGGGAGACCCAGTACTTC
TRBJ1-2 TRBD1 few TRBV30 CAWSFDRANYGYTF TGTGCCTGGAGTTTCGACAGGGCCAACTATGGCTACACCTTC
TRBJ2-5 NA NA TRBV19 CASSRSRNTGETQYF TGTGCCAGTAGTCGGTCTCGGAACACCGGAGAGACCCAGTACTTC
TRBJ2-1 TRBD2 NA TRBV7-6 CASSVTGLAGDEQFF TGTGCCAGCAGCGTGACTGGACTAGCGGGAGATGAGCAGTTCTTC
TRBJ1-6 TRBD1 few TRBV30 CAWTGQGGSPLHF TGTGCCTGGACGGGACAGGGAGGTTCACCCCTCCACTTT
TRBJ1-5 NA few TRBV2 CASSDTRTGHQPQHF TGTGCCAGCAGTGACACACGCACAGGGCATCAGCCCCAGCATTTT
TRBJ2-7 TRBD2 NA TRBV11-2 CASSLFAGRGEQYF TGTGCCAGCAGCTTATTTGCCGGGAGGGGTGAGCAGTACTTC
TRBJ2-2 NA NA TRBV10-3 CAITPNGALNTGELFF TGTGCCATCACCCCAAATGGGGCTTTGAACACCGGGGAGCTGTTTTTT
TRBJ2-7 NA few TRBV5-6 CASSLKGGARMDEQYF TGTGCCAGCAGCTTGAAGGGGGGCGCGAGGATGGACGAGCAGTACTTC
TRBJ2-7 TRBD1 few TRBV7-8 CASSHRQGASYEQYF TGTGCCAGCAGCCACCGACAGGGGGCTTCCTACGAGCAGTACTTC
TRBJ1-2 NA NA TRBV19 CASSTPWSGYTF TGTGCCAGTAGTACCCCTTGGAGCGGCTACACCTTC
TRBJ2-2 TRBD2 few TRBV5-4 CASSTGATSGANTGELFF TGTGCCAGCAGCACTGGCGCGACTAGCGGGGCAAACACCGGGGAGCTGTTTTTT